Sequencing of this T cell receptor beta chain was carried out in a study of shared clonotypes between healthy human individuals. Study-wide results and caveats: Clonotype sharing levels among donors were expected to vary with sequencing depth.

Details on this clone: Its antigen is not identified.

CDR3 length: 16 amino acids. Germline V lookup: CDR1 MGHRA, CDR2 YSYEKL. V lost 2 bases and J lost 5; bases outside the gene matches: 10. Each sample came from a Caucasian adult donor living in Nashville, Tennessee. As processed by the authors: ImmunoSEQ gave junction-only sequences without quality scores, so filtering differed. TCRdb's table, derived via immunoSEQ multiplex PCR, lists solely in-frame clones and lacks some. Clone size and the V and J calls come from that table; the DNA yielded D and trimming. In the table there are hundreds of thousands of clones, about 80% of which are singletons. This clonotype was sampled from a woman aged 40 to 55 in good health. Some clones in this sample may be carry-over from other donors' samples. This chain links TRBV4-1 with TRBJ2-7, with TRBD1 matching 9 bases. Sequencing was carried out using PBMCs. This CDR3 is CASSQSLGQGKNEQYF. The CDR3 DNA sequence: TGCGCCAGCAGCCAATCCTTGGGACAGGGTAAAAACGAGCAGTACTTC.